This T cell receptor beta chain was captured in a study of long-term antiretroviral therapy in people with HIV. Runs used v3.0 of the immunoSEQ assay and were done at survey level. Sequencing had a target that covered roughly 40,000-50,000 T-cell genomes per sample. TCRdb keeps only in-frame clones here, not all; method: immunoSEQ multiplex PCR. The table shows 25,000 to 35,000 clones, with around 78% occurring only once. The content of samples before DNA extraction was roughly 0.95-11 million cryopreserved PBMC. As regards this clone: Its antigen remains unknown.

The CDR3 is 16 residues long. V was shortened by 3 bases and J by 4 bases, with 16 bases between the two germline ends. Germline lookup yields CDR1 SGDLS and CDR2 YYNGEE. Study-level results: Transplant-donor-level diversity was not reached after ART, though diversity increased. Across all time points, the repertoire was dominated by clones that expanded before ART.

The sample consisted of unsorted PBMCs, taken 3.1 years after starting antiretroviral therapy. The genes are TRBV9 and TRBJ2-2; D is unclear. This clonotype originated in a woman in her forties or fifties with HIV. In DNA form, the CDR3 reads TGTGCCAGCAGCGGGGGTGGGCTTGGGTCCACCGGGGAGCTGTTTTTT. This encodes CASSGGGLGSTGELFF. Full variable domain (outside the CDR3, taken from reference TRBV9 and TRBJ2-2): DSGVTQTPKHLITATGQRVTLRCSPRSGDLSVYWYQQSLDQGLQFLIQYYNGEERAKGNILERFSAQQFPDLHSELNLSSLELGDSALYFCASSGGGLGSTGELFFGEGSRLTVL.